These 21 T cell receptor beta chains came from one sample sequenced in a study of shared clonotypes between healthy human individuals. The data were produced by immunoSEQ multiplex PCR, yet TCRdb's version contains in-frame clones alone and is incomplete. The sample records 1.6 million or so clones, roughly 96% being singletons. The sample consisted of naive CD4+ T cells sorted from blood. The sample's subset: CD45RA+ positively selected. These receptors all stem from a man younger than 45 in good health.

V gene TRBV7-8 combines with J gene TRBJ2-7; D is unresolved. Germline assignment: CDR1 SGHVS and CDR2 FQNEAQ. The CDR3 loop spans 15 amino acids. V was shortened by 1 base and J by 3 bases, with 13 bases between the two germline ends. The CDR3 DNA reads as TGTGCCAGCAGCTTAGTGTCCCCCGCCCACTACGAGCAGTACTTC. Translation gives CASSLVSPAHYEQYF.

The DNA for the CDR3 is TGTGCTAGTGGTTTTGGGGGGCCGGGGGCCAACGTCCTGACTTTC. Protein: CASGFGGPGANVLTF. This chain joins TRBV12-5 and TRBJ2-6, with D possibly called TRBD1 or TRBD2 (6 bases each). The CDR3 has 15 residues. Germline V gene data show CDR1 as LGHNT and CDR2 as FRNRAP. Trimming removed 3 bases from V and 4 bases from J, with 10 bases in between.

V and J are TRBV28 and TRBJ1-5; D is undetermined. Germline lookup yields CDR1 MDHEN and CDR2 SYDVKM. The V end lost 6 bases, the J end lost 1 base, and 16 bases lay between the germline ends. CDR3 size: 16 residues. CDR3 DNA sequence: TGTGCCAGCAGCTCAAACTTGTCGGGGAGCAATCAGCCCCAGCATTTT. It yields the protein CASSSNLSGSNQPQHF.

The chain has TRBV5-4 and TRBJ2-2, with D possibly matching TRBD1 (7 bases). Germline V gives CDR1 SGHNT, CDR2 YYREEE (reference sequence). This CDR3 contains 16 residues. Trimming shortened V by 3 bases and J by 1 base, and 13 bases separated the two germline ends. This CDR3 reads CASSWAGQRNTGELFF. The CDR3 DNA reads TGTGCCAGCAGCTGGGCGGGACAGCGGAACACCGGGGAGCTGTTTTTT.

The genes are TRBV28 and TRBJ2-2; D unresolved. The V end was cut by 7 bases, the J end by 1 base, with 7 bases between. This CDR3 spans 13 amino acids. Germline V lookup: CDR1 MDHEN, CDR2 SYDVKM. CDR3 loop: CASKQMNTGELFF. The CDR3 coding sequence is TGTGCCAGCAAGCAGATGAACACCGGGGAGCTGTTTTTT.

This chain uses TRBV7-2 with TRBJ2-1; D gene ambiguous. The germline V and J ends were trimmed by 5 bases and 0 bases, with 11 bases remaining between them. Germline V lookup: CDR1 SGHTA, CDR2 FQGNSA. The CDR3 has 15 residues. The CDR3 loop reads CASSRTVSSYNEQFF. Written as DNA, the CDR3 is TGTGCCAGCAGCAGAACAGTGAGCTCCTACAATGAGCAGTTCTTC.

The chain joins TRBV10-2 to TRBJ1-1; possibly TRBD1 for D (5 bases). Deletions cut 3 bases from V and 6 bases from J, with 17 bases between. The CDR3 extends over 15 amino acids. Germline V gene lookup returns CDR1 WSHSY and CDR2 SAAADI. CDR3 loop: CASSEFRAKSSEAFF. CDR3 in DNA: TGCGCCAGCAGTGAATTCAGGGCTAAGTCCTCTGAAGCTTTCTTT.

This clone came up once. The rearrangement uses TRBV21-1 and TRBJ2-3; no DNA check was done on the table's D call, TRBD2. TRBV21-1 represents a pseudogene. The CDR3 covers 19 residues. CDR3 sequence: CASSQPGGTAVPCTDTQYF. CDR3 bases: TGTGCCAGCAGTCAACCGGGAGGTACGGCGGTCCCCTGCACAGATACGCAGTATTTT.

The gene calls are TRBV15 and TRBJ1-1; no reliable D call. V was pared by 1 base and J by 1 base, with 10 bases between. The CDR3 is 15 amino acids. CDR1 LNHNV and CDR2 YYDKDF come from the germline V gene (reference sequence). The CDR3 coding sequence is TGTGCCACCAGCAGAGGAAGGGCCACGAACACTGAAGCTTTCTTT. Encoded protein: CATSRGRATNTEAFF. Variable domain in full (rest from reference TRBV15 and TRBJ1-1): DAMVIQNPRYQVTQFGKPVTLSCSQTLNHNVMYWYQQKSSQAPKLLFHYYDKDFNNEADTPDNFQSRRPNTSFCFLDIRSPGLGDTAMYLCATSRGRATNTEAFFGQGTRLTVV.

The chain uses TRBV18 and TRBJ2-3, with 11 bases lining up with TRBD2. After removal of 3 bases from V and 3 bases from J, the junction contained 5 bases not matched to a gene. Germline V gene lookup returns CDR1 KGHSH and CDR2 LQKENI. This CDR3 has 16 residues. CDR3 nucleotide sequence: TGTGCCAGCTCACCTTTACTAGCGGGGGCAACAGATACGCAGTATTTT. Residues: CASSPLLAGATDTQYF. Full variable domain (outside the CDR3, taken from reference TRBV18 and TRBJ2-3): NAGVMQNPRHLVRRRGQEARLRCSPMKGHSHVYWYRQLPEEGLKFMVYLQKENIIDESGMPKERFSAEFPKEGPSILRIQQVVRGDSAAYFCASSPLLAGATDTQYFGPGTRLTVL.

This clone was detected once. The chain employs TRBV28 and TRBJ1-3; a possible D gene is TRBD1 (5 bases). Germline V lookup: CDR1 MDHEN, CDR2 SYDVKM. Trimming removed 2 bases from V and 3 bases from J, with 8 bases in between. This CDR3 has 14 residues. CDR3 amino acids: CASSLGGYGNTIYF. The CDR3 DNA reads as TGTGCCAGCAGTTTAGGGGGGTATGGAAACACCATATATTTT.

The CDR3 loop is CSFTQTGRHGYTF. The CDR3 region has the DNA TGCAGCTTTACTCAGACAGGTCGCCATGGCTACACCTTC. This chain joins TRBV29-1 and TRBJ1-2; D may be TRBD1 (6 bases). The CDR3 consists of 13 residues. V lost 8 bases to trimming and J lost 6 bases, with 19 bases between them. Germline V gives CDR1 SQVTM, CDR2 ANQGSEA.

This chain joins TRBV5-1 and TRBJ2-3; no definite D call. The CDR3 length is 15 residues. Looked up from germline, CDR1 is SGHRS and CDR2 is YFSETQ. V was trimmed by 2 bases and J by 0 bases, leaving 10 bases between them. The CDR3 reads CASSLIDTSTDTQYF. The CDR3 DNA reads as TGCGCCAGCAGCTTAATAGATACGAGCACAGATACGCAGTATTTT.

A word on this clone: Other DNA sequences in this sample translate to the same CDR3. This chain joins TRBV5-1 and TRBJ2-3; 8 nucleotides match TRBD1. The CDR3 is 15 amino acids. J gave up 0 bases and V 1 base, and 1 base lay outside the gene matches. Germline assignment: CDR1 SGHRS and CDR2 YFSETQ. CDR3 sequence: CASSLQGASTDTQYF. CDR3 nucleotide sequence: TGCGCCAGCAGCTTGCAGGGGGCCAGCACAGATACGCAGTATTTT.

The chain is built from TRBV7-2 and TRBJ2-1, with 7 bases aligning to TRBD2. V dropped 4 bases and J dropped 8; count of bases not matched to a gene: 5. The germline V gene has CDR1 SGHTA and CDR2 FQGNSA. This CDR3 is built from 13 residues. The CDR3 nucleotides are TGTGCCAGCAGCTGGACTAGAGAGGATGAGCAGTTCTTC. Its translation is CASSWTREDEQFF.

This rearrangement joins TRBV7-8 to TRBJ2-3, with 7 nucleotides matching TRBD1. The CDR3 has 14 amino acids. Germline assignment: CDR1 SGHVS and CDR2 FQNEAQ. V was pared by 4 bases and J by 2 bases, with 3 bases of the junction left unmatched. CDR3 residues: CASSWGQFTDTQYF. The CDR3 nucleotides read TGTGCCAGCAGCTGGGGACAGTTCACAGATACGCAGTATTTT.

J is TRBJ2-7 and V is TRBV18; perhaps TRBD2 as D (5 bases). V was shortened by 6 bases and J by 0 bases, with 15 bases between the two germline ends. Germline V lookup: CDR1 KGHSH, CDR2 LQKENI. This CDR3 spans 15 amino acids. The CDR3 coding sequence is TGTGCCAGCTCTCCGGAGGCGTCTGTCTCCTACGAGCAGTACTTC. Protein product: CASSPEASVSYEQYF. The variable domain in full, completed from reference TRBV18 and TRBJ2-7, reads NAGVMQNPRHLVRRRGQEARLRCSPMKGHSHVYWYRQLPEEGLKFMVYLQKENIIDESGMPKERFSAEFPKEGPSILRIQQVVRGDSAAYFCASSPEASVSYEQYFGPGTRLTVT.

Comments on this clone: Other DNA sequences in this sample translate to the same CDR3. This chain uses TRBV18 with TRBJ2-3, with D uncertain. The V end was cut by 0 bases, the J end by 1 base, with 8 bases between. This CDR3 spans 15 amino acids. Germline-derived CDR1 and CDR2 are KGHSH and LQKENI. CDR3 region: CASSPPSLGTDTQYF. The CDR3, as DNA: TGTGCCAGCTCACCACCTTCTTTGGGCACAGATACGCAGTATTTT.

The CDR3 nucleotides are TGTGCCAGCAGCTCCCAACTCCATCTAGGTGAGCAGTTCTTC. Translated, it gives CASSSQLHLGEQFF. The chain links TRBV6-4 to TRBJ2-1, with unresolved D. CDR3 size: 14 residues. CDR1 is MRHNA and CDR2 is SNTAGT in the germline V gene. Trimming removed 6 bases at V and 9 bases at J, with 18 bases between.

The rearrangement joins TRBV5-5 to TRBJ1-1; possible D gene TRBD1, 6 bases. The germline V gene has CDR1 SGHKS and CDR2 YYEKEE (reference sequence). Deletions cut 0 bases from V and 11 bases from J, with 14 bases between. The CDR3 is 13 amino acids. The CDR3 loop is CASSLVVGHGAFF. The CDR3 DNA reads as TGTGCCAGCAGCTTGGTCGTGGGACACGGGGCTTTCTTT.

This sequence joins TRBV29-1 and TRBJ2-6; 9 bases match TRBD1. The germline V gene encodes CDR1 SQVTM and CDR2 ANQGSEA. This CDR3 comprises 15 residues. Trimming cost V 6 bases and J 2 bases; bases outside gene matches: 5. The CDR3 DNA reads TGCAGCGTGGCCAGACAGGGGGCTGGGGCCAACGTCCTGACTTTC. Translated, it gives CSVARQGAGANVLTF.